These 7 T cell receptor beta chains share one sample of origin, sequenced in a study of T cell changes during pregnancy in multiple sclerosis. Clones were read by immunoSEQ multiplex PCR, and TCRdb kept only the in-frame ones, dropping some. Among about 60,000 clones listed, around 93% were seen once. The sample was CD4+ T cells from peripheral blood mononuclear cells, taken in the first trimester of pregnancy. These receptors all stem from a female donor with multiple sclerosis, enrolled in a pregnancy study.

The rearrangement joins TRBV30 to TRBJ2-1, with a tentative D call TRBD1 (6 bases). CDR3 length equals 12 residues. From germline, CDR1 is GTSNPN and CDR2 SVGIG (reference sequence). V was cut by 4 bases and J by 4 bases, with 8 bases left in between. CDR3 amino acids: CAWKDSYNEQFF. For the CDR3, the DNA is TGTGCCTGGAAGGACAGTTACAATGAGCAGTTCTTC.

This clone was observed a handful of times. This chain uses TRBV7-9 with TRBJ1-2, with a weak D call TRBD1 (6 bases). There are 17 residues in the CDR3. Germline loops: CDR1 SEHNR, CDR2 FQNEAQ (reference sequence). Trimming pared 5 bases from V and 5 bases from J, leaving 24 bases between. CDR3 bases: TGTGCCAGCAGCCCCGAATGGGGACAAACGGACGAATATGGCTACACCTTC. The encoded protein is CASSPEWGQTDEYGYTF.

The chain recombines TRBV4-3 with TRBJ2-2; the match to TRBD1 covers 10 bases. V trimming: 4 bases; J trimming: 7 bases; junction bases outside the gene matches: 9. This CDR3 comprises 16 residues. Germline CDR1 and CDR2: LGHNA and YSLEER. The CDR3 region is CASSPATGGAVGELFF. CDR3 bases: TGCGCCAGCAGCCCGGCGACAGGGGGCGCGGTCGGGGAGCTGTTTTTT.

The chain recombines TRBV18 with TRBJ1-4; 8 bases line up with TRBD1. With 8 bases clipped from V and 5 bases from J, the junction kept 4 bases outside the gene matches. The CDR3 covers 13 residues. In germline, CDR1 is KGHSH, CDR2 LQKENI. The CDR3 spells CASRQGRNEKLFF. CDR3 DNA sequence: TGTGCCAGCCGACAGGGGCGGAATGAAAAACTGTTTTTT.

The chain couples TRBV4-2 to TRBJ1-3, with 7 bases identical to TRBD1. The germline CDR1 and CDR2 sequences are LGHNA and YNFKEQ. The CDR3 is made up of 17 amino acids. J lost 0 bases, V lost 0 bases, and 5 bases had no gene match. CDR3 region: CASSQEMGQLSGNTIYF. The DNA for the CDR3 is TGTGCCAGCAGCCAAGAAATGGGACAGCTCTCTGGAAACACCATATATTTT.

This chain connects TRBV9 to TRBJ2-1, with D maybe TRBD1 (6 bases). V was trimmed by 3 bases and J by 1 base, leaving 23 bases between them. This CDR3 spans 19 amino acids. Per the germline V gene, CDR1 is SGDLS and CDR2 is YYNGEE. The CDR3 loop is CASSASGTRGRWSYNEQFF. The CDR3 DNA is TGTGCCAGCAGCGCGTCCGGGACAAGGGGCCGGTGGTCCTACAATGAGCAGTTCTTC.

The V gene is TRBV29-1, the J gene TRBJ1-2; 9 bases are shared with TRBD1. Losses at the gene ends were 0 bases for V and 4 bases for J; bases not matched to a gene: 9. Germline assignment: CDR1 SQVTM and CDR2 ANQGSEA. The CDR3 spans 16 residues. CDR3 nucleotides: TGCAGCGTTGAAGATCGGGGGACAGGGACCTTCTATGGCTACACCTTC. This translates into CSVEDRGTGTFYGYTF.